Sequencing of this T cell receptor beta chain was carried out in a study of somatic mutations in cytotoxic T cells in rheumatoid arthritis. For the study at large: Patient blood, 30 ml in EDTA, was obtained immediately after diagnosis and prior to the start of any treatment. The researchers flow-sorted some T-cell populations stained with V beta antibodies and got nearly 100% purity, and these included V beta1+ cells sequenced for TCRB. Study outcomes and limitations: The authors did not adjust the slight TRBV07 underrepresentation in rheumatoid arthritis patients for multiple comparisons.

Germline V gene lookup returns CDR1 KGHSH and CDR2 LQKENI. V lost 3 bases to trimming and J lost 0 bases, with 12 bases between them. The length of the CDR3 is 16 residues. Profiled with immunoSEQ multiplex PCR; TCRdb holds only in-frame clones, not every one. Among approximately 15,000 clones listed, roughly 80% were seen once. Worth noting for this clone: The antigen is unknown.

The rearrangement joins TRBV18 to TRBJ2-4; no firm D call. The sequence came from an adult with rheumatoid arthritis. Sample: CD8+ T cells sorted from blood. The CDR3 bases are TGTGCCAGCTCACCCCCGGCCTTGGGAGCCAAAAACATTCAGTACTTC. It yields the protein CASSPPALGAKNIQYF.